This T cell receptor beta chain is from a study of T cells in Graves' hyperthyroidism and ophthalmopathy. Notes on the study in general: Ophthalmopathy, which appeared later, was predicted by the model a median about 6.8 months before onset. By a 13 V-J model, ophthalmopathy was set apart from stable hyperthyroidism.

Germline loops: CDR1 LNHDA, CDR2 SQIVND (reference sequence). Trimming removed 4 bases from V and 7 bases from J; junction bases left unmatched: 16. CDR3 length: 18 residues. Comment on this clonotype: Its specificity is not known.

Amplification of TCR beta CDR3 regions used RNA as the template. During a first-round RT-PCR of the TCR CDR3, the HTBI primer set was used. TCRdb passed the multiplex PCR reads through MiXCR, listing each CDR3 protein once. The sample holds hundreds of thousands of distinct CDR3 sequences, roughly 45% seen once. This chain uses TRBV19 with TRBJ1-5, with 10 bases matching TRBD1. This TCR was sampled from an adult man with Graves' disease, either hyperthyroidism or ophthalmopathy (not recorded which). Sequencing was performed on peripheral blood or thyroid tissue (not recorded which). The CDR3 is CASSRGQGRVKGPQPQHF. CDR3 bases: TGTGCCAGTAGTAGGGGACAGGGGAGGGTTAAGGGGCCACAGCCCCAGCATTTT.